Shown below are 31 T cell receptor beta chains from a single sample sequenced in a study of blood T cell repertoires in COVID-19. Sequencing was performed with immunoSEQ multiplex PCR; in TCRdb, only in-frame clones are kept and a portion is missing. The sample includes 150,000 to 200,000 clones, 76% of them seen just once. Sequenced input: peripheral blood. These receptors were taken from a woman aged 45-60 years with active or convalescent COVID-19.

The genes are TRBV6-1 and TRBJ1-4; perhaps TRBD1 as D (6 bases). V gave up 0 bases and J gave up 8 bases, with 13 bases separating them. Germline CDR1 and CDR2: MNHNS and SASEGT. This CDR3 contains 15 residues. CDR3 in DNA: TGTGCCAGCAGTGAAGCCGGGGGGCGCCCAGAAAAACTGTTTTTT. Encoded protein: CASSEAGGRPEKLFF.

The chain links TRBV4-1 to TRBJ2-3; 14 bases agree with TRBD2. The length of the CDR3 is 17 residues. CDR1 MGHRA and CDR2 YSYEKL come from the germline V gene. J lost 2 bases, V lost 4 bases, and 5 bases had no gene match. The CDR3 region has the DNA TGCGCCAGCAGCCGACTAGCGGGGGGGGAAATCACAGATACGCAGTATTTT. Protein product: CASSRLAGGEITDTQYF.

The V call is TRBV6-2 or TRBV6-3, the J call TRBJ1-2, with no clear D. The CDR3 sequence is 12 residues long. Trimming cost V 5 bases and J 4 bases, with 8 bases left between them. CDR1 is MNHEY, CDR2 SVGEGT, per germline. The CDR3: CASSAVPYGYTF. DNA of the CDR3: TGTGCCAGCAGTGCGGTGCCCTATGGCTACACCTTC.

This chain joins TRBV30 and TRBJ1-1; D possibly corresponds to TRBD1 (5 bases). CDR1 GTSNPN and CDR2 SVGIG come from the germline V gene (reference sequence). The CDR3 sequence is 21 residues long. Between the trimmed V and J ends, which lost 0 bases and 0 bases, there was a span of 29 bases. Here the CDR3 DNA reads TGTGCCTGGAGTGTATCCGTGACAAGTCCGGAAAGCAGGGTACTGAACACTGAAGCTTTCTTT. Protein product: CAWSVSVTSPESRVLNTEAFF.

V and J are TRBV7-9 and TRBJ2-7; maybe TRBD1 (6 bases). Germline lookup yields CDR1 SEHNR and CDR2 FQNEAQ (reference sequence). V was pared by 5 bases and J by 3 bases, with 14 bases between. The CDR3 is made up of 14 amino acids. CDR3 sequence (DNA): TGTGCCAGCAGCCCTAATCAGGGGTTCTACGAGCAGTACTTC. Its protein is CASSPNQGFYEQYF.

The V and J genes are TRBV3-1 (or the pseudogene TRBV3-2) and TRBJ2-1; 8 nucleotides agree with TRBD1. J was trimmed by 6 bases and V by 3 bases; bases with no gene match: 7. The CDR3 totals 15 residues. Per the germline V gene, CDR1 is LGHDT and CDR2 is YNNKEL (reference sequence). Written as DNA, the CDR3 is TGTGCCAGCAGCCATACCGGGACAGGACTCAATGAGCAGTTCTTC. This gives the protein CASSHTGTGLNEQFF.

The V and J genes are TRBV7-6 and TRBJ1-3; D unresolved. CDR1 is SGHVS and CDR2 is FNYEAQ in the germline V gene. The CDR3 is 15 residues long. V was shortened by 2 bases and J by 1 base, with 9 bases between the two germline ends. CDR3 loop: CASSLPRDSGNTIYF. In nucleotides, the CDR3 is TGTGCCAGCAGCTTACCCCGGGATTCTGGAAACACCATATATTTT.

CDR3 in amino acids: CASSLEGVSYNEQFF. Written as DNA, the CDR3 is TGTGCCAGCAGCCTAGAGGGGGTCTCCTACAATGAGCAGTTCTTC. The rearrangement uses TRBV7-2 and TRBJ2-1; maybe TRBD1 (6 bases). The germline V and J ends were trimmed by 5 bases and 0 bases, with 11 bases remaining between them. The CDR3 consists of 15 residues. From germline, CDR1 is SGHTA and CDR2 FQGNSA.

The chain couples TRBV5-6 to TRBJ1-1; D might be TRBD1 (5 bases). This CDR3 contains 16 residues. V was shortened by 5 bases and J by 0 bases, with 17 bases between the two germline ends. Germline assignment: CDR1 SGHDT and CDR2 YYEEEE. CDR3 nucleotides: TGTGCCAGCAGGGGGTCAGGGCCAACCTTGAACACTGAAGCTTTCTTT. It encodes CASRGSGPTLNTEAFF.

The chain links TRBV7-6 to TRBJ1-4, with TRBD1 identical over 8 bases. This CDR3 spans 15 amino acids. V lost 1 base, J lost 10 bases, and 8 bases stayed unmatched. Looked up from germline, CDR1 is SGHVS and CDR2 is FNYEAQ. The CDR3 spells CASSLVGTGRGKLFF. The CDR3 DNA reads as TGTGCCAGCAGCTTAGTAGGGACAGGACGGGGAAAACTGTTTTTT.

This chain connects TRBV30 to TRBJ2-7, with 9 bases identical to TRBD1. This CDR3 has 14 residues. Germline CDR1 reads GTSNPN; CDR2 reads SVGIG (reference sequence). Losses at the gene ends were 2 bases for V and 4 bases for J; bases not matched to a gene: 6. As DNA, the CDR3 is TGTGCCTGGAGTTACCGGGACAGGGATTACGAGCAGTACTTC. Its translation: CAWSYRDRDYEQYF.

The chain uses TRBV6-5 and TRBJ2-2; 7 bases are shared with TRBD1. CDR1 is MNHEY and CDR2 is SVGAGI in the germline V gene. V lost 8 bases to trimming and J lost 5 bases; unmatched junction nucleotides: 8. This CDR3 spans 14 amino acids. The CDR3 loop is CASFRGRGTGELFF. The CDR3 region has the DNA TGTGCCAGCTTTAGGGGGCGCGGAACCGGGGAGCTGTTTTTT.

CDR3 protein: CASSKQGTGGSMCTEAFF. The CDR3 region has the DNA TGTGCCAGCAGCAAACAGGGGACAGGGGGCTCGATGTGCACTGAAGCTTTCTTT. The chain uses TRBV21-1 and TRBJ1-1; the D segment call TRBD1 is taken from the table without a DNA check. TRBV21-1 is shown as a pseudogene. The CDR3 loop spans 18 amino acids.

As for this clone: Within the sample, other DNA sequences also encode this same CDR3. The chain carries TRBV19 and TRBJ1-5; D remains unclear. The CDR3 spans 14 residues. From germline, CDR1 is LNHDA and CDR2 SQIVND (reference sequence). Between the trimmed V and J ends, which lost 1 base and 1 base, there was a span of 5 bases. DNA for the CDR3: TGTGCCAGTAGTATAGGACAAAGCAATCAGCCCCAGCATTTT. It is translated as CASSIGQSNQPQHF.

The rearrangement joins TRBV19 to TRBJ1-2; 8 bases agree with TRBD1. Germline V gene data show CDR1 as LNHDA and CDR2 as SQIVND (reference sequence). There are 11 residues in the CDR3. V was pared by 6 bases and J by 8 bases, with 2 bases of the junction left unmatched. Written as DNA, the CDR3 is TGTGCCAGTAGCGACAGGGGCGGCTACACCTTC. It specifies CASSDRGGYTF.

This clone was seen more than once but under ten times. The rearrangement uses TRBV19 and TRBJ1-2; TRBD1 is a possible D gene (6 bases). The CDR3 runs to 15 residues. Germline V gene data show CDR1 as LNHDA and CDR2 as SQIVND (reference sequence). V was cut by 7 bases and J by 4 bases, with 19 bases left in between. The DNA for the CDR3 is TGTGCCAGTAAACCCGAGGACAGCTCTACCTATGGCTACACCTTC. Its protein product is CASKPEDSSTYGYTF. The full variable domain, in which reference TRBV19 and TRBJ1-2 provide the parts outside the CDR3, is DGGITQSPKYLFRKEGQNVTLSCEQNLNHDAMYWYRQDPGQGLRLIYYSQIVNDFQKGDIAEGYSVSREKKESFPLTVTSAQKNPTAFYLCASKPEDSSTYGYTFGSGTRLTVV.

In DNA, the CDR3 is TGTGCCAGCAGCTTGGGACAGGTCTACGAGCAGTACTTC. Its protein is CASSLGQVYEQYF. The rearrangement uses TRBV5-6 and TRBJ2-7; D may be TRBD1 (6 bases). V shed 0 bases and J shed 3 bases, with 7 bases lying between them. The CDR3 is made up of 13 amino acids. Germline CDR1 is SGHDT and CDR2 is YYEEEE.

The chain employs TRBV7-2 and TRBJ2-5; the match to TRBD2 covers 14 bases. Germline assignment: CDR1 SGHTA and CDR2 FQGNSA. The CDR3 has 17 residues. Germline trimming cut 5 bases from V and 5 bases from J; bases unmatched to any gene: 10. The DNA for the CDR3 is TGTGCCAGCAGCCCGACCCGACTAGCGGGGGGGAGGGAGACCCAGTACTTC. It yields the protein CASSPTRLAGGRETQYF.

The CDR3 DNA reads TGCGCCAGCAGCCAAGAAGGAGGGATCCCCGGGGAGCTGTTTTTT. This translates into CASSQEGGIPGELFF. This rearrangement joins TRBV4-3 to TRBJ2-2; possible D gene TRBD2, 6 bases. The CDR3 is 15 residues long. Per the germline V gene, CDR1 is LGHNA and CDR2 is YSLEER. Trimming removed 0 bases at V and 6 bases at J, with 11 bases between.

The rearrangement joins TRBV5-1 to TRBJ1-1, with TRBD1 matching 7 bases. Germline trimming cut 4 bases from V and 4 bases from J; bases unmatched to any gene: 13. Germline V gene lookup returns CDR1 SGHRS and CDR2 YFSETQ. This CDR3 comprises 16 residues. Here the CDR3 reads CASSPEGGAESTEAFF. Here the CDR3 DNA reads TGCGCCAGCAGCCCGGAAGGGGGCGCGGAGAGCACTGAAGCTTTCTTT. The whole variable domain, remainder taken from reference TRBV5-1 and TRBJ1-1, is KAGVTQTPRYLIKTRGQQVTLSCSPISGHRSVSWYQQTPGQGLQFLFEYFSETQRNKGNFPGRFSGRQFSNSRSEMNVSTLELGDSALYLCASSPEGGAESTEAFFGQGTRLTVV.

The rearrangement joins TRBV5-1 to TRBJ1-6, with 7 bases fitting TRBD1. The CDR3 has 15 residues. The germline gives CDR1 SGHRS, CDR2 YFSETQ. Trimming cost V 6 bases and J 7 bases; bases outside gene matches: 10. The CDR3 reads CASTIAGTENSPLHF. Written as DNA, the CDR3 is TGCGCCAGCACCATTGCCGGGACAGAAAATTCACCCCTCCACTTT.

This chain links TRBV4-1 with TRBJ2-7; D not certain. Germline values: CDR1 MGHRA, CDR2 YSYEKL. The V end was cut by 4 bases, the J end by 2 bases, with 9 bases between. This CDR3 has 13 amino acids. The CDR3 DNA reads TGCGCCAGCAGCCTTGATCGGGCCTACGAGCAGTACTTC. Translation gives CASSLDRAYEQYF.

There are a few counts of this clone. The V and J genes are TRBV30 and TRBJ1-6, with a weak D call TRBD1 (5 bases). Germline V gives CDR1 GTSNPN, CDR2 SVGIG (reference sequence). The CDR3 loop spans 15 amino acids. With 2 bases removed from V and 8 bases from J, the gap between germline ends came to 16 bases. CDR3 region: CAWSIGEGLDSPLHF. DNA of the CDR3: TGTGCCTGGAGTATCGGGGAGGGGCTAGATTCACCCCTCCACTTT. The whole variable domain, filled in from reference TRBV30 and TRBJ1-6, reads SQTIHQWPATLVQPVGSPLSLECTVEGTSNPNLYWYRQAAGRGLQLLFYSVGIGQISSEVPQNLSASRPQDRQFILSSKKLLLSDSGFYLCAWSIGEGLDSPLHFGNGTRLTVT.

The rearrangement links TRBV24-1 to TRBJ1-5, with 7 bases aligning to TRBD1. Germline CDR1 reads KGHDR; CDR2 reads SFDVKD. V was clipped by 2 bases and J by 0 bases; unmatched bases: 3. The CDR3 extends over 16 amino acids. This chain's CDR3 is CATSDSGQYSNQPQHF. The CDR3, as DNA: TGTGCCACCAGTGATTCGGGACAGTATAGCAATCAGCCCCAGCATTTT.

CDR3 in DNA: TGTGCCAGCAGCTCGCGGGCCGGGCGAGACGGAAACACCATATATTTT. Encoded protein: CASSSRAGRDGNTIYF. The rearrangement links TRBV7-6 to TRBJ1-3; the D is unclear. V lost 4 bases and J lost 4, with 17 bases in between. Germline CDR1 and CDR2: SGHVS and FNYEAQ. CDR3 size: 16 residues.

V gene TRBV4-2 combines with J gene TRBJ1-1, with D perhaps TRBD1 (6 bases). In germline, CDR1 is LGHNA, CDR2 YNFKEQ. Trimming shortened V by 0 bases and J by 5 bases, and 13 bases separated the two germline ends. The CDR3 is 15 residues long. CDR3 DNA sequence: TGTGCCAGCAGCCAAGATCCGGGGGGCCGTACTGAAGCTTTCTTT. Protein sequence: CASSQDPGGRTEAFF.

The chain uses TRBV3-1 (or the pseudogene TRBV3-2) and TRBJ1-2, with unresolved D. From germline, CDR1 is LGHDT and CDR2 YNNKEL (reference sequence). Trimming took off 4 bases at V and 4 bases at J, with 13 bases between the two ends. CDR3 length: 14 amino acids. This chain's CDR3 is CASSRVEVLYGYTF. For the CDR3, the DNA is TGTGCCAGCAGCCGTGTGGAGGTCCTCTATGGCTACACCTTC.

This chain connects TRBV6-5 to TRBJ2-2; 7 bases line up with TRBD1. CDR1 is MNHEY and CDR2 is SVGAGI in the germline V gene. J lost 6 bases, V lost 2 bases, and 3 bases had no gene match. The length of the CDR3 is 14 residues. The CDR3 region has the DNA TGTGCCAGCAGTTACACAGGGGAACCCGGGGAGCTGTTTTTT. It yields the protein CASSYTGEPGELFF.

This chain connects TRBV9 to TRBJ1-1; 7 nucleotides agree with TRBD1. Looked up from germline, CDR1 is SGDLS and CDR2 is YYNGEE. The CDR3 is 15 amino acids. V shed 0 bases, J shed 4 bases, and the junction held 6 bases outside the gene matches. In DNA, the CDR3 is TGTGCCAGCAGCGTAGAAGACAGGGTTGGCACTGAAGCTTTCTTT. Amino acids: CASSVEDRVGTEAFF.

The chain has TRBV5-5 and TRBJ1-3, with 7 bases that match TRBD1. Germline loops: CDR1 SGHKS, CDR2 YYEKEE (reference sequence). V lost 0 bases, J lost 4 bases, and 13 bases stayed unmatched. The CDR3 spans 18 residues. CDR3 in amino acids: CASSLEGAARGLGNTIYF. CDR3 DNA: TGTGCCAGCAGCTTGGAGGGGGCGGCGCGAGGATTGGGAAACACCATATATTTT.

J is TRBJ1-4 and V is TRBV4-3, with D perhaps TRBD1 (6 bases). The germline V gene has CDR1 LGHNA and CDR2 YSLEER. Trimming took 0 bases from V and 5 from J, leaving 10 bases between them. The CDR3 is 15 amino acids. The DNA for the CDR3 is TGCGCCAGCAGCCAAGATTTACAGGGCAATGAAAAACTGTTTTTT. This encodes CASSQDLQGNEKLFF.